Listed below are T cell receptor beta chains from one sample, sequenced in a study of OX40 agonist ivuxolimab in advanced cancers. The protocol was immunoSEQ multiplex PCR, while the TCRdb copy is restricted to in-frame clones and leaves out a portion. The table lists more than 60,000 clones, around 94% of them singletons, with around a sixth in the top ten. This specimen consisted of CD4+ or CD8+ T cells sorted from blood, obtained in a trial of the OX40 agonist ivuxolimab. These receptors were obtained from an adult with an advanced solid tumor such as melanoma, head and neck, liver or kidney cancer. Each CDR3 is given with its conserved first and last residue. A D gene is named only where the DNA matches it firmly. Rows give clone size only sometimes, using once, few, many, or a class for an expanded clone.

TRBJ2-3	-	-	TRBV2	CASSEEESTDTQYF	TGTGCCAGCAGTGAAGAGGAATCGACAGATACGCAGTATTTT
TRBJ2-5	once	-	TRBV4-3	CASSQGLLARETQYF	TGCGCCAGCAGCCAAGGGTTGCTAGCCCGAGAGACCCAGTACTTC
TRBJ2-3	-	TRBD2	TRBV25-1	CASKETSGSMSTDTQYF	TGTGCCAGCAAAGAGACTAGCGGGAGTATGAGCACAGATACGCAGTATTTT
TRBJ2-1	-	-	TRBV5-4	CASSYRSYNEQFF	TGTGCCAGCAGCTACAGATCCTACAATGAGCAGTTCTTC
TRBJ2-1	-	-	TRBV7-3	CASSSLGGAYNEQFF	TGTGCCAGCAGCTCCCTAGGGGGAGCCTACAATGAGCAGTTCTTC
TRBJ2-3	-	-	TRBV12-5	CASGFGGTDTQYF	TGTGCTAGTGGTTTTGGGGGCACAGATACGCAGTATTTT
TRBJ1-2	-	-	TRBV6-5	CASSRVGPYGYTF	TGTGCCAGCAGCAGGGTAGGGCCCTATGGCTACACCTTC
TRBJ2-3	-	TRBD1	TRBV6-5	CASSIPGQHTDTQYF	TGTGCCAGCAGTATACCGGGACAGCACACAGATACGCAGTATTTT
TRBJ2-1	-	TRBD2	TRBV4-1	CASSHSPPGTSGYNEQFF	TGCGCCAGCAGCCACTCCCCCCCCGGGACTAGCGGATACAATGAGCAGTTCTTC
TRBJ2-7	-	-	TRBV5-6	CASSLAGGFNHEQYF	TGTGCCAGCAGCTTGGCCGGCGGGTTTAACCACGAGCAGTACTTC
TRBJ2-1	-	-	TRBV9	CASSLGYNEQFF	TGTGCCAGCAGCCTAGGCTACAATGAGCAGTTCTTC
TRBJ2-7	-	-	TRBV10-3	CAITHRRDRGFHEQYF	TGTGCCATCACCCACCGCCGGGACCGCGGGTTCCACGAGCAGTACTTC
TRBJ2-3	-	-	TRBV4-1	CASSQGAPDTQYF	TGCGCCAGCAGCCAAGGGGCCCCAGATACGCAGTATTTT
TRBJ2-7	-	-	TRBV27	CASSRLPARGHEQYF	TGTGCCAGCAGCCGACTTCCCGCAAGGGGCCACGAGCAGTACTTC
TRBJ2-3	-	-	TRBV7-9	CASSSTADTQYF	TGTGCCAGCAGCTCCACAGCAGATACGCAGTATTTT
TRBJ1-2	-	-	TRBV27	CASSLSAINYGYTF	TGTGCCAGCAGTTTATCAGCGATTAACTATGGCTACACCTTC
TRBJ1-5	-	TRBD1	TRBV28	CASSWDRAYSNQPQHF	TGTGCCAGCAGTTGGGACAGGGCATATAGCAATCAGCCCCAGCATTTT
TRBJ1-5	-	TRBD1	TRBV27	CASSIPRGTSNQPQHF	TGTGCCAGCAGTATTCCCAGGGGGACAAGCAATCAGCCCCAGCATTTT
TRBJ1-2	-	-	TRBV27	CASSLRRGMDYGYTF	TGTGCCAGCAGTTTACGTCGGGGAATGGACTATGGCTACACCTTC
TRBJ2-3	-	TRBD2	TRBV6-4	CASTPIAGLTDTQYF	TGTGCCAGCACCCCGATAGCGGGACTCACAGATACGCAGTATTTT
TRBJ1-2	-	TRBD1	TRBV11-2	CASSLASGTGLTSYGYTF	TGTGCCAGCAGCTTAGCGTCCGGGACAGGTTTAACCTCCTATGGCTACACCTTC
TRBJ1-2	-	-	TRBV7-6	CASSLGGEEGYTF	TGTGCCAGCAGCTTGGGGGGGGAGGAAGGCTACACCTTC
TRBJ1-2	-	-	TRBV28	CASRFQDSGKGYTF	TGTGCCAGCAGATTCCAGGACAGTGGCAAAGGCTACACCTTC
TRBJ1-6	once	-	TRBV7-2	CASSFDNSPLHF	TGTGCCAGCAGCTTTGATAATTCACCCCTCCACTTT
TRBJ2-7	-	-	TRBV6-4	CASSDTDSHYEQYF	TGTGCCAGCAGTGACACGGACAGTCACTACGAGCAGTACTTC
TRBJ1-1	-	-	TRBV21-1	CASSLGRVGPENTEAFF	TGTGCCAGCAGCCTGGGCAGGGTGGGCCCGGAGAACACTGAAGCTTTCTTT
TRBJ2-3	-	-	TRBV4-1	CASSQGPPGGQYF	TGCGCCAGCAGCCAAGGCCCGCCCGGCGGGCAGTATTTT
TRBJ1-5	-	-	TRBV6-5	CASSYSVSNQPQHF	TGTGCCAGCAGTTACTCGGTTAGCAATCAGCCCCAGCATTTT
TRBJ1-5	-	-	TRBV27	CASSLRIGQNQPQHF	TGTGCCAGCAGTTTACGGATTGGCCAAAATCAGCCCCAGCATTTT
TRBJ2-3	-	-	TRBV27	CASSLYGSTDTQYF	TGTGCCAGCAGTCTATACGGGAGCACAGATACGCAGTATTTT
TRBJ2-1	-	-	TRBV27	CASRTNNEQFF	TGTGCCAGCAGAACAAACAATGAGCAGTTCTTC
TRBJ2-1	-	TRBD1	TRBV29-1	CSVGGTGRTYNEQFF	TGCAGCGTTGGGGGGACAGGGCGAACCTACAATGAGCAGTTCTTC
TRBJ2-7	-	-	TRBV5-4	CASSPPGIDTYEQYF	TGTGCCAGCAGCCCACCAGGTATAGACACCTACGAGCAGTACTTC
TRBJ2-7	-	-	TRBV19	CASSPRDFYEQYF	TGTGCCAGTAGTCCTCGGGACTTCTACGAGCAGTACTTC
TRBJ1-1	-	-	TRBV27	CASSLDGGTEAFF	TGTGCCAGCAGTTTAGACGGGGGGACTGAAGCTTTCTTT
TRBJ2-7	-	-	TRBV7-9	CASSLVGTESYEQYF	TGTGCCAGCAGCTTAGTGGGGACGGAATCCTACGAGCAGTACTTC
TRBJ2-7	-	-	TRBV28	CATSSVVGFLSSYEQYF	TGTGCCACCTCATCAGTCGTAGGGTTCCTGAGCTCCTACGAGCAGTACTTC
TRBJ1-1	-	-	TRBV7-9	CASSLSSGHNEAFF	TGTGCCAGCAGCCTCTCGTCGGGACACAATGAAGCTTTCTTT
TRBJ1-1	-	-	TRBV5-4	CASSQHRASTEAFF	TGTGCCAGCAGCCAGCACAGGGCGAGCACTGAAGCTTTCTTT
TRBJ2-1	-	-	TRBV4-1	CASSQDRNEQFF	TGCGCCAGCAGCCAAGATCGCAATGAGCAGTTCTTC
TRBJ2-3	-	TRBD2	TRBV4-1	CASSPRLAGSTDTQYF	TGCGCCAGCAGCCCTCGACTAGCGGGGAGCACAGATACGCAGTATTTT
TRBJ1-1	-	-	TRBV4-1	CASSPRRGGTEAFF	TGCGCCAGCAGCCCCCGTAGGGGGGGCACTGAAGCTTTCTTT
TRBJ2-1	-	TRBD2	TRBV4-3	CASSQDMGLASFEQFF	TGCGCCAGCAGCCAAGATATGGGACTAGCTTCCTTTGAGCAGTTCTTC
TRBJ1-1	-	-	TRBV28	CASSWGRNLNTEAFF	TGTGCCAGCAGTTGGGGCAGAAACCTGAACACTGAAGCTTTCTTT
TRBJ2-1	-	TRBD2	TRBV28	CASSLPLAGGPREQFF	TGTGCCAGCAGTTTGCCGCTAGCGGGGGGGCCGCGTGAGCAGTTCTTC
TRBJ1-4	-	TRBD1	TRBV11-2	CASTRGTGDPRGDEKLFF	TGTGCCAGCACCCGAGGGACAGGGGACCCCCGCGGGGATGAAAAACTGTTTTTT
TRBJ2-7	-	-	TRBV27	CASSLYGGSSYEQYF	TGTGCCAGCAGTTTATATGGCGGTAGCTCCTACGAGCAGTACTTC
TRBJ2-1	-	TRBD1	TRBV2	CASSPQGQALNEQFF	TGTGCCAGCAGTCCACAGGGACAGGCCCTCAATGAGCAGTTCTTC
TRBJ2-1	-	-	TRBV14	CASSQEASYNEQFF	TGTGCCAGCAGCCAAGAAGCGAGCTACAATGAGCAGTTCTTC
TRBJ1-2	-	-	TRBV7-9	CASSPKGVGAYGYTF	TGTGCCAGCAGCCCCAAGGGGGTCGGCGCCTATGGCTACACCTTC